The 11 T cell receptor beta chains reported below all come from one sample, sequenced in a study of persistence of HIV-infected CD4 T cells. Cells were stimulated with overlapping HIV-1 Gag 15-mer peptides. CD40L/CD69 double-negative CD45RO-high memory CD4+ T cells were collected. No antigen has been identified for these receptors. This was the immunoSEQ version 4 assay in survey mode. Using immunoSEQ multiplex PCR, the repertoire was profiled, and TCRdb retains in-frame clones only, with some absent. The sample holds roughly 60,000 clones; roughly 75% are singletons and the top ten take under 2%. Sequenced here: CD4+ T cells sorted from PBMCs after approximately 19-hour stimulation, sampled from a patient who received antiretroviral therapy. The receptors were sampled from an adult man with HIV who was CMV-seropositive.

CDR3 sequence reads: CASSQIGSNYEQYF. The DNA for the CDR3 is TGTGCCAGCAGCCAGATTGGGAGTAACTACGAGCAGTACTTC. V is TRBV11-2 and J is TRBJ2-7; a weak D match, TRBD2 (5 bases). Germline V gene sequence: CDR1 SGHAT, CDR2 FQNNGV. The V end was cut by 5 bases, the J end by 3 bases, with 14 bases between. CDR3 length equals 14 residues. Combining the CDR3 with reference TRBV11-2 and TRBJ2-7 gives the whole variable domain EAGVAQSPRYKIIEKRQSVAFWCNPISGHATLYWYQQILGQGPKLLIQFQNNGVVDDSQLPKDRFSAERLKGVDSTLKIQPAKLEDSAVYLCASSQIGSNYEQYFGPGTRLTVT.

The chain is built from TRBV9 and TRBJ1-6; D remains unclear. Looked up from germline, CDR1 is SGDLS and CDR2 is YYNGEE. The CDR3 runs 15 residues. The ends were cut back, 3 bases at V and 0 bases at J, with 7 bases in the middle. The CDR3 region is CASSARSSYNSPLHF. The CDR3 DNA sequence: TGTGCCAGCAGCGCTAGGAGCTCCTATAATTCACCCCTCCACTTT.

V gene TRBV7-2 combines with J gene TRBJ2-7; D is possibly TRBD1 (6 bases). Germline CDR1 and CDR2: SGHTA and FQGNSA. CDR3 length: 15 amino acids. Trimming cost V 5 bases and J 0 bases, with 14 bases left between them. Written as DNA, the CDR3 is TGTGCCAGCAGCCCTCGACAGGACCCCTCCTACGAGCAGTACTTC. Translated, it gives CASSPRQDPSYEQYF. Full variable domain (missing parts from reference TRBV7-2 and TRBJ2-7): GAGVSQSPSNKVTEKGKDVELRCDPISGHTALYWYRQSLGQGLEFLIYFQGNSAPDKSGLPSDRFSAERTGGSVSTLTIQRTQQEDSAVYLCASSPRQDPSYEQYFGPGTRLTVT.

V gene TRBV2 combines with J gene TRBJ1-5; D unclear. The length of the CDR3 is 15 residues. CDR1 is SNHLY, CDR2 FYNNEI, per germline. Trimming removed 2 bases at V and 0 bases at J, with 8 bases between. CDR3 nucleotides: TGTGCCAGCAGTGAAATGGGGAATAGCAATCAGCCCCAGCATTTT. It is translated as CASSEMGNSNQPQHF.

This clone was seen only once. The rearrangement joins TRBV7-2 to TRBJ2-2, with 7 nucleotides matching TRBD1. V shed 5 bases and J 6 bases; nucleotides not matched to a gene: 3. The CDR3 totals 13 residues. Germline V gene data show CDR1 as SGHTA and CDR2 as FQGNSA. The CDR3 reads CASSQGVPGELFF. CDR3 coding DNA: TGTGCCAGCAGCCAGGGGGTCCCCGGGGAGCTGTTTTTT.

This CDR3 is CASSPRQEDNEKLFF. As DNA, the CDR3 is TGCGCCAGCAGCCCAAGACAGGAAGATAATGAAAAACTGTTTTTT. The chain is built from TRBV5-1 and TRBJ1-4, with a weak D call TRBD1 (6 bases). V lost 4 bases and J 4 bases, leaving 14 bases between the germline ends. Germline CDR1 reads SGHRS; CDR2 reads YFSETQ. The length of the CDR3 is 15 residues.

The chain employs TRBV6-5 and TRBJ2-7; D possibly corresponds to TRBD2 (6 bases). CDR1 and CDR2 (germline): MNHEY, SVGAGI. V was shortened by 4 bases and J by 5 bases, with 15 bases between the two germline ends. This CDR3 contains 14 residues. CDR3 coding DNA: TGTGCCAGCAGTTTCTCGACTAGTATGAACGAGCAGTACTTC. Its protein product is CASSFSTSMNEQYF.

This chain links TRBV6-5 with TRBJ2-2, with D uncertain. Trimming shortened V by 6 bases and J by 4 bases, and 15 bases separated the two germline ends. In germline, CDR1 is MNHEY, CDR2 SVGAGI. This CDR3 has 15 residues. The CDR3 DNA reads TGTGCCAGCAGCGTTCGATCGGGTGGCACCGGGGAGCTGTTTTTT. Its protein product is CASSVRSGGTGELFF.

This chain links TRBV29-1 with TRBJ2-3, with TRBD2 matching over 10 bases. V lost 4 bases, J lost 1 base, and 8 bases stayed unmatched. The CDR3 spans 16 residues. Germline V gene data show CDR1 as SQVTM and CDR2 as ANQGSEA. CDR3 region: CSVVLAGGGRTDTQYF. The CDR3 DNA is TGCAGCGTTGTCTTAGCGGGGGGAGGACGCACAGATACGCAGTATTTT.

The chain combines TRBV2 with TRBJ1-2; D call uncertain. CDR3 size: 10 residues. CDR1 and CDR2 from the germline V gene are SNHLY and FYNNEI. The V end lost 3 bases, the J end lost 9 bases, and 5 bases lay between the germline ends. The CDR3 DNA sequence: TGTGCCAGCAGTGAGAGGAGCTACACCTTC. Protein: CASSERSYTF.

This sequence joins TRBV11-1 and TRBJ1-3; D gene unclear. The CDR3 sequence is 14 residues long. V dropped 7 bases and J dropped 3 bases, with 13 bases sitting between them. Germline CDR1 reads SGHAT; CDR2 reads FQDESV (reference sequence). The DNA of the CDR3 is TGTGCCAGCACCCCGGACGGAGGTGGAAACACCATATATTTT. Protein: CASTPDGGGNTIYF.